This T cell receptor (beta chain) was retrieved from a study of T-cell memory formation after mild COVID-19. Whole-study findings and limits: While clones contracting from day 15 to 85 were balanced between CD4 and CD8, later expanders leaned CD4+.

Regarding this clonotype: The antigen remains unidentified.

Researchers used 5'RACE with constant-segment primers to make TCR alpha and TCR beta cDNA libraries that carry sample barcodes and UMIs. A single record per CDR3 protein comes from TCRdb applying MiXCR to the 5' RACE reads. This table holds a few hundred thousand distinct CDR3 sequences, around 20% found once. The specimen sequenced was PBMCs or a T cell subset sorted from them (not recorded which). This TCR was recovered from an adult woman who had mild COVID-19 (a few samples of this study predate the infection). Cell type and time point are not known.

The CDR3 nucleotides are TGTGCCAGCAGTTTAGCGCTAGCGGATGTAATGAAAAATGAGCAGTTCTTC. Amino acid sequence: CASSLALADVMKNEQFF. The V call is TRBV12-3 or TRBV12-4, the J call TRBJ2-1, with 7 bases identical to TRBD2. V shed 0 bases and J 7 bases; nucleotides not matched to a gene: 12. The CDR3 is made up of 17 amino acids.